These 16 T cell receptor beta chains were sequenced from one sample in a study of T cell responses to AZD1222 COVID-19 vaccine. Produced via immunoSEQ multiplex PCR; TCRdb's table is partial and in-frame only. The sample has around 200,000 clones, roughly 92% seen once. The material was peripheral blood, obtained 28 days after the second AZD1222 dose. These receptors all come from an adult who received the AZD1222 COVID-19 vaccine.

The rearrangement links TRBV12-5 to TRBJ1-1; D possibly corresponds to TRBD1 (5 bases). The germline V gene has CDR1 LGHNT and CDR2 FRNRAP. V shed 5 bases and J shed 0 bases, with 16 bases lying between them. This CDR3 region has 16 residues. In DNA form, the CDR3 reads TGTGCTAGTGGTGACGCGACAGTCTACATGAACACTGAAGCTTTCTTT. Protein sequence: CASGDATVYMNTEAFF.

V is TRBV7-2 and J is TRBJ2-1; unclear D gene. Germline CDR1 and CDR2: SGHTA and FQGNSA. Trimming stripped 2 bases from V and 3 bases from J, with 2 bases between. This CDR3 contains 12 residues. CDR3 residues: CASSLSYNEQFF. The CDR3 nucleotides read TGTGCCAGCAGCTTAAGCTACAATGAGCAGTTCTTC.

The rearrangement links TRBV5-1 to TRBJ1-2, with 8 positions matching TRBD1. Losses at the gene ends were 4 bases for V and 4 bases for J; bases not matched to a gene: 6. The germline gives CDR1 SGHRS, CDR2 YFSETQ. There are 14 residues in the CDR3. CDR3 nucleotides: TGCGCCAGCAGCCACGGACAGGGCGGCTATGGCTACACCTTC. This encodes CASSHGQGGYGYTF.

The sample holds one count of this clone. V and J are TRBV11-2 and TRBJ1-6; D is undetermined. Germline lookup yields CDR1 SGHAT and CDR2 FQNNGV. Trimming stripped 6 bases from V and 1 base from J, with 13 bases between. This CDR3 region has 16 residues. Here the CDR3 reads CASRGGLISYNSPLHF. The CDR3 DNA is TGTGCCAGCAGGGGAGGGTTGATTTCCTATAATTCACCCCTCCACTTT.

V usage is TRBV19 and J usage is TRBJ1-3, with 7 bases identical to TRBD1. Germline CDR1 reads LNHDA; CDR2 reads SQIVND (reference sequence). The CDR3 is 16 residues long. The ends lost 4 bases at V and 1 base at J; junction bases unmatched: 7. DNA for the CDR3: TGTGCCAGTAGTACCACCGGGACAGTTTCTGGAAACACCATATATTTT. It yields the protein CASSTTGTVSGNTIYF. Together with reference TRBV19 and TRBJ1-3, the CDR3 gives the full variable domain: DGGITQSPKYLFRKEGQNVTLSCEQNLNHDAMYWYRQDPGQGLRLIYYSQIVNDFQKGDIAEGYSVSREKKESFPLTVTSAQKNPTAFYLCASSTTGTVSGNTIYFGEGSWLTVV.

The CDR3 reads CASRGWAGGVRDTEAFF. CDR3 in DNA: TGTGCCAGCAGGGGCTGGGCAGGGGGCGTTCGGGACACTGAAGCTTTCTTT. The chain links TRBV2 to TRBJ1-1; TRBD1 matches at 8 bases. Germline V gene lookup returns CDR1 SNHLY and CDR2 FYNNEI. CDR3 size: 17 residues. V was clipped by 6 bases and J by 3 bases; unmatched bases: 15.

The chain combines TRBV11-2 with TRBJ1-3; no firm D call. In germline, CDR1 is SGHAT, CDR2 FQNNGV. Trimming took 5 bases from V and 2 from J, leaving 7 bases between them. The CDR3 extends over 13 amino acids. The CDR3 nucleotides read TGTGCCAGCAGCCTTTCAACTGGAAACACCATATATTTT. This gives the protein CASSLSTGNTIYF.

The chain links TRBV11-1 to TRBJ2-5; D tentatively reads TRBD1 or TRBD2 (7 bases each). Looked up from germline, CDR1 is SGHAT and CDR2 is FQDESV (reference sequence). The CDR3 is 15 amino acids. V lost 4 bases and J 1 base, leaving 13 bases between the germline ends. CDR3: CASSSRGTIQETQYF. CDR3 in DNA: TGTGCCAGCAGCTCCAGGGGGACTATCCAAGAGACCCAGTACTTC.

This clone appeared a single time. The chain employs TRBV29-1 and TRBJ2-1; TRBD2 agrees at 8 bases. V was pared by 3 bases and J by 2 bases, with 12 bases of the junction left unmatched. This CDR3 has 17 amino acids. Germline lookup yields CDR1 SQVTM and CDR2 ANQGSEA. The CDR3: CSVETILAGRTYNEQFF. CDR3 DNA sequence: TGCAGCGTTGAGACGATCCTAGCGGGCAGAACCTACAATGAGCAGTTCTTC.

V usage is TRBV7-8 and J usage is TRBJ2-1, with D perhaps matching TRBD2 (7 bases). CDR3 length equals 13 residues. Trimming cost V 5 bases and J 9 bases, with 14 bases left between them. Per the germline V gene, CDR1 is SGHVS and CDR2 is FQNEAQ. The CDR3 DNA reads TGTGCCAGCAGCCGAGGGGGGGGCAGTGAGCAGTTCTTC. Its protein product is CASSRGGGSEQFF.

This rearrangement joins TRBV6-2 or TRBV6-3 to TRBJ2-5; TRBD2 matches at 10 bases. Looked up from germline, CDR1 is MNHEY and CDR2 is SVGEGT. With 0 bases clipped from V and 5 bases from J, the junction kept 6 bases outside the gene matches. This CDR3 is 16 amino acids long. CDR3 loop: CASSYSLAGVLETQYF. Here the CDR3 DNA reads TGTGCCAGCAGTTACTCCCTAGCGGGGGTTCTCGAGACCCAGTACTTC.

The chain has TRBV7-3 and TRBJ2-3; the D gene is possibly TRBD2 (5 bases). From germline, CDR1 is SGHTA and CDR2 FQGTGA. The V and J ends lost 0 bases and 6 bases respectively, with 13 bases between them. The CDR3 has 15 amino acids. CDR3 amino acids: CASSLTIGGGDTQYF. The CDR3 DNA is TGTGCCAGCAGCTTAACGATCGGTGGAGGCGATACGCAGTATTTT.

V usage is TRBV14 and J usage is TRBJ2-1; 8 bases are a match to TRBD2. V gave up 5 bases and J gave up 9 bases; unmatched junction bases: 12. Germline V gene lookup returns CDR1 SGHDN and CDR2 FVKESK. The CDR3 covers 15 residues. The CDR3 DNA reads as TGTGCCAGCAGCGCTCCTCGCGGGAGGACGATTGAGCAGTTCTTC. This codes for CASSAPRGRTIEQFF.

The J gene is TRBJ1-5, the V gene TRBV19; 7 bases fit TRBD1. The germline gives CDR1 LNHDA, CDR2 SQIVND (reference sequence). The CDR3 covers 15 residues. The ends lost 5 bases at V and 3 bases at J; junction bases unmatched: 7. The CDR3 DNA is TGTGCCAGTAGTGCCCGGGGACAGTTCAATCAGCCCCAGCATTTT. Amino acids: CASSARGQFNQPQHF.

This chain connects TRBV5-3 to TRBJ2-5; the D call may be TRBD1 or TRBD2 (5 bases each). TRBV5-3 is filed as an ORF, its function uncertain. The CDR3 has 16 amino acids. Between the trimmed V and J ends, which lost 4 bases and 0 bases, there was a span of 16 bases. In DNA, the CDR3 is TGTGCCAGAAGCCAAGGAGGACAATTATACCAAGAGACCCAGTACTTC. It specifies CARSQGGQLYQETQYF.

The chain joins TRBV11-1 to TRBJ1-2; no clear D. The V end was cut by 2 bases, the J end by 4 bases, with 11 bases between. The CDR3 runs to 14 residues. The V gene's germline CDR1 is SGHAT and CDR2 FQDESV (reference sequence). This chain's CDR3 is CASSLSVGSYGYTF. CDR3 DNA: TGTGCCAGCAGCTTATCGGTCGGCAGCTATGGCTACACCTTC. Combining the CDR3 with reference TRBV11-1 and TRBJ1-2 gives the whole variable domain EAEVAQSPRYKITEKSQAVAFWCDPISGHATLYWYRQILGQGPELLVQFQDESVVDDSQLPKDRFSAERLKGVDSTLKIQPAELGDSAMYLCASSLSVGSYGYTFGSGTRLTVV.